These 14 T cell receptor beta chains originate from one sample sequenced in a study of T cells in localized non-small cell lung cancer. Sequencing used immunoSEQ multiplex PCR; TCRdb keeps in-frame clones, though not all of them. This sample has 13,000 to 15,000 clones, with approximately 89% found just once. This specimen was peripheral blood mononuclear cells, taken before any cancer treatment. The receptors originated from a man aged 40-75 years with stage III lung adenocarcinoma.

The V and J genes are TRBV6-5 and TRBJ1-5; tentatively, D is TRBD1 (6 bases). V was trimmed by 2 bases and J by 7 bases, leaving 9 bases between them. There are 13 residues in the CDR3. Germline lookup yields CDR1 MNHEY and CDR2 SVGAGI. The CDR3 loop is CASSYRGQQPQHF. Written as DNA, the CDR3 is TGTGCCAGCAGTTACCGGGGGCAGCAGCCCCAGCATTTT.

This clone has a single count. Because the CDR3's place on the DNA is in doubt, the DNA is left out and the CDR3 is given as listed by TCRdb. The chain joins TRBV11-2 to TRBJ2-3. The CDR3 contains 17 residues when both ends are counted. Germline assignment: CDR1 SGHAT and CDR2 FQNNGV. The CDR3 spells CASSLFLSEQAGDTQYF.

This chain links TRBV27 with TRBJ2-7; no reliable D call. V lost 6 bases and J 4 bases, leaving 13 bases between the germline ends. CDR3 length: 13 amino acids. From germline, CDR1 is MNHEY and CDR2 SMNVEV (reference sequence). The CDR3 coding sequence is TGTGCCAGCAGCCCGTCCGGCGGTTACGAGCAGTACTTC. Translated: CASSPSGGYEQYF.

This chain links TRBV5-1 with TRBJ1-2; 12 nucleotides agree with TRBD1. This CDR3 has 14 amino acids. The germline V gene encodes CDR1 SGHRS and CDR2 YFSETQ. V was pared by 4 bases and J by 6 bases, with 4 bases of the junction left unmatched. CDR3 amino acids: CASSPGQGADGYTF. The CDR3 DNA reads as TGCGCCAGCAGCCCGGGACAGGGGGCAGATGGCTACACCTTC.

V is TRBV6-9 and J is TRBJ1-1; no reliable D call. The V and J ends lost 3 bases and 1 base respectively, with 12 bases between them. The CDR3 length is 15 residues. CDR1 is MNHGY and CDR2 is SVAAGI in the germline V gene. The CDR3 nucleotides are TGTGCCAGCAGTTACTCATCTGTTCCGAACACTGAAGCTTTCTTT. Translation: CASSYSSVPNTEAFF.

This chain joins TRBV7-2 and TRBJ2-7; maybe TRBD2 (5 bases). CDR1 SGHTA and CDR2 FQGNSA come from the germline V gene. Trimming cost V 2 bases and J 3 bases, with 14 bases left between them. The CDR3 extends over 15 amino acids. The CDR3 loop is CASSLSTAGIYEQYF. Written as DNA, the CDR3 is TGTGCCAGCAGCTTATCAACCGCCGGGATCTACGAGCAGTACTTC. The full variable domain, its missing parts supplied by reference TRBV7-2 and TRBJ2-7, is GAGVSQSPSNKVTEKGKDVELRCDPISGHTALYWYRQSLGQGLEFLIYFQGNSAPDKSGLPSDRFSAERTGGSVSTLTIQRTQQEDSAVYLCASSLSTAGIYEQYFGPGTRLTVT.

The genes are TRBV10-1 and TRBJ2-6; D gene unclear. The CDR3 consists of 18 residues. V shed 5 bases and J shed 5 bases, with 22 bases lying between them. CDR1 is WNHNN and CDR2 is SYGVQD in the germline V gene (reference sequence). This CDR3 is CASSFHSIAQSRANVLTF. CDR3 coding DNA: TGCGCCAGCAGTTTTCACTCAATCGCACAAAGTCGGGCCAACGTCCTGACTTTC.

V gene TRBV7-2 combines with J gene TRBJ1-1; tentative D call: TRBD1 (5 bases). Germline CDR1 SGHTA, CDR2 FQGNSA. V lost 3 bases, J lost 7 bases, and 15 bases lay in between. The CDR3 has 14 residues. CDR3 amino acids: CASSFLGEVGEAFF. CDR3 DNA: TGTGCCAGCAGCTTTCTAGGGGAGGTTGGTGAAGCTTTCTTT.

V and J are TRBV15 and TRBJ2-1, with 14 bases aligning to TRBD2. Unmatched junction bases numbered 4, after V lost 1 base and J lost 5 bases. The germline V gene has CDR1 LNHNV and CDR2 YYDKDF (reference sequence). The CDR3 loop spans 17 amino acids. CDR3 sequence reads: CATSRGTSGRKDNEQFF. As DNA, the CDR3 is TGTGCCACCAGCAGAGGGACTAGCGGGAGGAAAGACAATGAGCAGTTCTTC.

About this clone itself: Germline and junction disagree at one end, which may indicate a read error. This rearrangement joins TRBV2 to TRBJ2-2; 9 bases are shared with TRBD2. The CDR3 extends over 14 amino acids. Per the germline V gene, CDR1 is SNHLY and CDR2 is FYNNEI. CDR3 sequence: CASSLAGNAGELFF. The DNA for the CDR3 is TGTGCCAGCAGCCTAGCGGGGAACGCCGGGGAGCTGTTTTTT.

V usage is TRBV7-7 and J usage is TRBJ2-2; D not certain. This CDR3 region has 12 residues. Germline loops: CDR1 SSHAT, CDR2 FNYEAQ (reference sequence). V lost 3 bases and J 4 bases, leaving 3 bases between the germline ends. The CDR3 sequence: CASSFPTGELFF. CDR3 bases: TGTGCCAGCAGCTTTCCCACCGGGGAGCTGTTTTTT.

The chain couples TRBV7-9 to TRBJ2-5, with 8 bases matching TRBD1. Germline V lookup: CDR1 SEHNR, CDR2 FQNEAQ (reference sequence). This CDR3 is built from 13 residues. V was clipped by 5 bases and J by 4 bases; unmatched bases: 3. CDR3 loop: CASSRTGSETQYF. CDR3 DNA: TGTGCCAGCAGCCGGACAGGGTCAGAGACCCAGTACTTC.

V usage is TRBV12-5 and J usage is TRBJ2-1, with 9 bases identical to TRBD2. CDR3 length: 16 amino acids. With V trimmed by 2 bases and J by 8 bases, 10 bases remained unmatched. CDR1 and CDR2 (germline): LGHNT, FRNRAP. CDR3 loop: CASGLINSGSGYEQFF. In DNA form, the CDR3 reads TGTGCTAGTGGTTTGATAAATAGCGGGAGCGGGTATGAGCAGTTCTTC.

The CDR3 loop reads CASSKMGGASNQPQHF. The CDR3 nucleotides are TGTGCCAGCAGCAAGATGGGGGGGGCGTCTAATCAGCCCCAGCATTTT. The chain carries TRBV2 and TRBJ1-5, with D possibly TRBD1 on 6 matching bases. The CDR3 runs to 16 residues. Germline assignment: CDR1 SNHLY and CDR2 FYNNEI. V was pared by 6 bases and J by 4 bases, with 19 bases between.